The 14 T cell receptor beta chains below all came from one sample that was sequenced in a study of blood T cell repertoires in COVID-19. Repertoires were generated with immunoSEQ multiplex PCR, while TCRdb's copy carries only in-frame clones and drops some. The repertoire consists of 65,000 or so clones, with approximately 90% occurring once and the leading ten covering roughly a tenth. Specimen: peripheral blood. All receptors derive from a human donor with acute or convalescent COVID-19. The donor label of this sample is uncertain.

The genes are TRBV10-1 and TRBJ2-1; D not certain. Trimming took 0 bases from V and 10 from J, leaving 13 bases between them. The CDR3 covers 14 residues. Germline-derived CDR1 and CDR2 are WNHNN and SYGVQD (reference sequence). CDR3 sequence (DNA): TGCGCCAGCAGTGAGTCGTTCCCCGATCAGGAGCAGTTCTTC. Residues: CASSESFPDQEQFF.

The CDR3 reads CAISGTGSNEQFF. CDR3 coding DNA: TGTGCCATCAGTGGAACGGGGAGCAATGAGCAGTTCTTC. The rearrangement uses TRBV10-3 and TRBJ2-1; D may be TRBD2 (5 bases). The V and J ends lost 4 bases and 6 bases respectively, with 10 bases between them. The CDR3 contains 13 residues. Germline V gives CDR1 ENHRY, CDR2 SYGVKD.

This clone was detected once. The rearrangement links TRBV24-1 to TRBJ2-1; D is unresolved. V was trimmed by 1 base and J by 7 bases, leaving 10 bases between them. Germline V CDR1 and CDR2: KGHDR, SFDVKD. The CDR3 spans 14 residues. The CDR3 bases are TGTGCCACCAGTGATTTCGGGTTTAGAAATGAGCAGTTCTTC. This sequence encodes CATSDFGFRNEQFF.

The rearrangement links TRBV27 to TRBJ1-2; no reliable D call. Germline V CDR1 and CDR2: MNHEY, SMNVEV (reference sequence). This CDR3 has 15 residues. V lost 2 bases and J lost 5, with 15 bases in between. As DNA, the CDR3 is TGTGCCAGCAGTTTAGAGGGAACACGGGGTTATGGCTACACCTTC. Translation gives CASSLEGTRGYGYTF.

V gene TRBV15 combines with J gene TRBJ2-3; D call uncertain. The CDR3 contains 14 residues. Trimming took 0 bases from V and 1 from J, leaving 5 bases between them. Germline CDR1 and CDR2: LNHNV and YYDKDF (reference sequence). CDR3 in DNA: TGTGCCACCAGCAGAGATCCGGGCACAGATACGCAGTATTTT. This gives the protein CATSRDPGTDTQYF.

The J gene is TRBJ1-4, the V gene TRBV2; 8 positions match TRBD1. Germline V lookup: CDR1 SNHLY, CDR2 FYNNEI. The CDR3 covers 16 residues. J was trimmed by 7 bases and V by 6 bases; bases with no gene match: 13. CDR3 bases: TGTGCCAGCAGCCGGGACAGGTTAAAGGCAGGTGAAAAACTGTTTTTT. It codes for CASSRDRLKAGEKLFF. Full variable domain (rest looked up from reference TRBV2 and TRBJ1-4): EPEVTQTPSHQVTQMGQEVILRCVPISNHLYFYWYRQILGQKVEFLVSFYNNEISEKSEIFDDQFSVERPDGSNFTLKIRSTKLEDSAMYFCASSRDRLKAGEKLFFGSGTQLSVL.

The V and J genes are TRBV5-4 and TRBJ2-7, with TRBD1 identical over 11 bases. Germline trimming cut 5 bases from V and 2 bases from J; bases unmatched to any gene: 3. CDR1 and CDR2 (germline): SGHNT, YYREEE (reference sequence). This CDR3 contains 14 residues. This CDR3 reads CASRLDRGPYEQYF. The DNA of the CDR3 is TGTGCCAGCAGGCTGGACAGGGGGCCCTACGAGCAGTACTTC.

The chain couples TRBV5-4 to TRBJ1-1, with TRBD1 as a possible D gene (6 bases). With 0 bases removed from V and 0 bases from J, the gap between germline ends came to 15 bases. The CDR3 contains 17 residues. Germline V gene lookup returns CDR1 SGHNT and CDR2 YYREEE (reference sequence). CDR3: CASSLDHQGRVNTEAFF. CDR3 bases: TGTGCCAGCAGCTTGGATCACCAGGGGAGGGTGAACACTGAAGCTTTCTTT.

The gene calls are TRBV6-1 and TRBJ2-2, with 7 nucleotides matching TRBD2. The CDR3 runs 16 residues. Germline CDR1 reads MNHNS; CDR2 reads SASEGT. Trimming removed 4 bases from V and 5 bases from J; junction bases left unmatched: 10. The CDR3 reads CASSAMAGDGTGELFF. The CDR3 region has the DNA TGTGCCAGCAGTGCCATGGCGGGAGATGGGACCGGGGAGCTGTTTTTT.

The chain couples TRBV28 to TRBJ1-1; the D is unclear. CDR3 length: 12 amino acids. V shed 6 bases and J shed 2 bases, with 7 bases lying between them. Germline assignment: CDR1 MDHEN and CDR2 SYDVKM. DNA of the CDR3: TGTGCCAGCAGCCTCCGTAACACTGAAGCTTTCTTT. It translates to CASSLRNTEAFF.

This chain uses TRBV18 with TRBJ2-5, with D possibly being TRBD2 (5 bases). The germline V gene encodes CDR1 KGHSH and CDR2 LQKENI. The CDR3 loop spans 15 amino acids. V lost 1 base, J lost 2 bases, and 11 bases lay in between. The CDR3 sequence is CASSPRQGGQETQYF. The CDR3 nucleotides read TGTGCCAGCTCACCACGGCAAGGAGGACAAGAGACCCAGTACTTC.

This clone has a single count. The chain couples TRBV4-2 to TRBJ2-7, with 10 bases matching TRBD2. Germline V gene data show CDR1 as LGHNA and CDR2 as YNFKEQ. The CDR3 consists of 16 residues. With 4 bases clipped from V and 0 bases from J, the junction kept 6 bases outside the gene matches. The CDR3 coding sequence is TGTGCCAGCAGCCCCACAAGCGGGAGGGCCTCCTACGAGCAGTACTTC. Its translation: CASSPTSGRASYEQYF.

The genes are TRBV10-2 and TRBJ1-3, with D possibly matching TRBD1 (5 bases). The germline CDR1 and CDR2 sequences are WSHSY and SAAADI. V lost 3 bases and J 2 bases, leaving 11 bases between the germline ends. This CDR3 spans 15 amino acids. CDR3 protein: CASSDLSGAGNTIYF. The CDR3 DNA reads TGCGCCAGCAGTGATCTTTCGGGGGCTGGAAACACCATATATTTT.

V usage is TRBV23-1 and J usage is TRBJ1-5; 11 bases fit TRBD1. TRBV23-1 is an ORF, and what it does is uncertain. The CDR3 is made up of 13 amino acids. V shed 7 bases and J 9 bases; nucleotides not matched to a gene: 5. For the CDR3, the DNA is TGCGCCAGCACCGGACAGGGGGCACGGCCCCAGCATTTT. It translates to CASTGQGARPQHF.